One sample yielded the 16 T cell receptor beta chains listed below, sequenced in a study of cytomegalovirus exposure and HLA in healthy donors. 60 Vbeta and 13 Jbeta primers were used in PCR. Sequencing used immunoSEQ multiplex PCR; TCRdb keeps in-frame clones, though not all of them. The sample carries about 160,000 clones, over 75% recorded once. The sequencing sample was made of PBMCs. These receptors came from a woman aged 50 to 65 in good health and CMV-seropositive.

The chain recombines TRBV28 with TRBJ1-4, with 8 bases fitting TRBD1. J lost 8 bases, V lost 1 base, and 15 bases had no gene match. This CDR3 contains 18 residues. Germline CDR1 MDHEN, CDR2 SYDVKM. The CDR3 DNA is TGTGCCAGCAGTTTATTGAACCTGCTAGGACAGGGTGAGGAAAAACTGTTTTTT. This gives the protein CASSLLNLLGQGEEKLFF.

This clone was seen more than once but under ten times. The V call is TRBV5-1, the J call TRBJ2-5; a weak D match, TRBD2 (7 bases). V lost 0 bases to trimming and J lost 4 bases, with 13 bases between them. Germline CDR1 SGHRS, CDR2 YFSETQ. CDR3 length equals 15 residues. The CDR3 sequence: CASSLGAGEGETQYF. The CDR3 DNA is TGCGCCAGCAGCTTGGGGGCAGGGGAGGGAGAGACCCAGTACTTC.

Written as DNA, the CDR3 is TGTGCCAGCAGGGACTCCGAAGGGGATACGCAGTATTTT. It is translated as CASRDSEGDTQYF. This chain uses TRBV28 with TRBJ2-3; tentative D call: TRBD2 (5 bases). Looked up from germline, CDR1 is MDHEN and CDR2 is SYDVKM. The length of the CDR3 is 13 residues. Between the trimmed V and J ends, which lost 6 bases and 6 bases, there was a span of 13 bases.

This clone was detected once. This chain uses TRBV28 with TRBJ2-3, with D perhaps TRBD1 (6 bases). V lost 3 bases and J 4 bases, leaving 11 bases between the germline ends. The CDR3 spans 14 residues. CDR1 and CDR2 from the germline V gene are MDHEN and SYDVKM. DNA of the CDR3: TGTGCCAGCAGTTTTGTAGGGGGATCAGATACGCAGTATTTT. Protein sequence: CASSFVGGSDTQYF.

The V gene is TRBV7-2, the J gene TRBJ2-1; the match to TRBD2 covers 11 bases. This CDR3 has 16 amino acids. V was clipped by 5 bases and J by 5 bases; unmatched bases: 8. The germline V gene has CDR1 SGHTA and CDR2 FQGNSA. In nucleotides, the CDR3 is TGTGCCAGCAGCCCAAAACTAGCGGGAGCTCACAATGAGCAGTTCTTC. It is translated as CASSPKLAGAHNEQFF.

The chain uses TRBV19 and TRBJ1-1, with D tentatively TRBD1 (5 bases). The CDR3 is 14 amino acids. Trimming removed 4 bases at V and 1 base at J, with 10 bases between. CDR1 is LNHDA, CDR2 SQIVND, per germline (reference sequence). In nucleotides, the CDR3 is TGTGCCAGTAGTAGGGGGGATGGGAACACTGAAGCTTTCTTT. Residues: CASSRGDGNTEAFF.

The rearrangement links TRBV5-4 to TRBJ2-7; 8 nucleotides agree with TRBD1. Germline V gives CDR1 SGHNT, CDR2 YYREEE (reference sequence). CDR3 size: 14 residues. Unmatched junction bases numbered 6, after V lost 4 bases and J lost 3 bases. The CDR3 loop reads CASSRGQDLYEQYF. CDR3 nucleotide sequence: TGTGCCAGCAGCCGGGGACAGGACCTCTACGAGCAGTACTTC.

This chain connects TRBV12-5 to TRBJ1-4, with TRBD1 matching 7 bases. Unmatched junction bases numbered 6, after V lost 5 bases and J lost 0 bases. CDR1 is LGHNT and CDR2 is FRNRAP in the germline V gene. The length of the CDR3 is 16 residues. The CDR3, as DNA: TGTGCTAGTGGTCACGGGACAGCTCCAACTAATGAAAAACTGTTTTTT. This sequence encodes CASGHGTAPTNEKLFF.

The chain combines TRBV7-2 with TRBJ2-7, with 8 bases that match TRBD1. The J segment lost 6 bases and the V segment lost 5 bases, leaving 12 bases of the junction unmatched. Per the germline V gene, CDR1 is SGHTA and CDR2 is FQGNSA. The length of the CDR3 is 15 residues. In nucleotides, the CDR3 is TGTGCCAGCAGCCCGGGCAGGGGGCGTCGGGGCGAGCAGTACTTC. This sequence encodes CASSPGRGRRGEQYF.

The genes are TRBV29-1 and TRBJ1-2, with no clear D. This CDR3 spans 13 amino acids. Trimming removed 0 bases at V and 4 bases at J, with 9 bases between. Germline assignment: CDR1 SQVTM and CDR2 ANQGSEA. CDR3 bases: TGCAGCGTTGAAGAAAGCCCTGGCTATGGCTACACCTTC. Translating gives CSVEESPGYGYTF.

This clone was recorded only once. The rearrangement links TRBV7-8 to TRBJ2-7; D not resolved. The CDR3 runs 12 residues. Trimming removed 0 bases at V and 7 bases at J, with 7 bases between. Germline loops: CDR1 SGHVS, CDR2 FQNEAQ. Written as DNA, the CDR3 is TGTGCCAGCAGCTTAGCAGCCCGGGAGCAGTACTTC. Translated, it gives CASSLAAREQYF.

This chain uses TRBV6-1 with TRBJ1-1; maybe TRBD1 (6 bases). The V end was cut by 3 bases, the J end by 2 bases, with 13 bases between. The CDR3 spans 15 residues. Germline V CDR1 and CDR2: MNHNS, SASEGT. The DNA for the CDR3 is TGTGCCAGCAGTGACCGGGACACCTTAAACACTGAAGCTTTCTTT. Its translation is CASSDRDTLNTEAFF.

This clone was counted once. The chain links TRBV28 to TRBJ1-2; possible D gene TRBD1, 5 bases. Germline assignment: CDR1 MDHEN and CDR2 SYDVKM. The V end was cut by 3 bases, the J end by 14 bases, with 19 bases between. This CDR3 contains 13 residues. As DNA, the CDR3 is TGTGCCAGCAGTTTCCCCACCGTGGGGACTCCGACCTTC. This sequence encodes CASSFPTVGTPTF.

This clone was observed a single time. CDR3 coding DNA: TGCGCCAGCAGCGCAGGGGGCGGCTATGGCTACACCTTC. It encodes CASSAGGGYGYTF. The rearrangement joins TRBV5-1 to TRBJ1-2, with 8 nucleotides matching TRBD1. CDR1 and CDR2 from the germline V gene are SGHRS and YFSETQ. The CDR3 is 13 residues long. The V segment lost 4 bases and the J segment 4 bases; nucleotides outside the gene matches: 3.

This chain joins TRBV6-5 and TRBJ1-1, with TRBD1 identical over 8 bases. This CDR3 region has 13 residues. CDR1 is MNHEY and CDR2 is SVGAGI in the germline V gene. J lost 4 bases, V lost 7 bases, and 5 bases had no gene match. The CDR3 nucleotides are TGTGCCAGCAAACAGGGGGGGGCCACTGAAGCTTTCTTT. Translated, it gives CASKQGGATEAFF.

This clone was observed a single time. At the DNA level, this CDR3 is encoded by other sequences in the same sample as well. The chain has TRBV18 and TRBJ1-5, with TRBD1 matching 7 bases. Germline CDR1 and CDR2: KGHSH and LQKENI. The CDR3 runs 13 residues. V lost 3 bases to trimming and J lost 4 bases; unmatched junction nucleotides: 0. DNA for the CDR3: TGTGCCAGCTCACCGGACAGGAATCAGCCCCAGCATTTT. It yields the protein CASSPDRNQPQHF.